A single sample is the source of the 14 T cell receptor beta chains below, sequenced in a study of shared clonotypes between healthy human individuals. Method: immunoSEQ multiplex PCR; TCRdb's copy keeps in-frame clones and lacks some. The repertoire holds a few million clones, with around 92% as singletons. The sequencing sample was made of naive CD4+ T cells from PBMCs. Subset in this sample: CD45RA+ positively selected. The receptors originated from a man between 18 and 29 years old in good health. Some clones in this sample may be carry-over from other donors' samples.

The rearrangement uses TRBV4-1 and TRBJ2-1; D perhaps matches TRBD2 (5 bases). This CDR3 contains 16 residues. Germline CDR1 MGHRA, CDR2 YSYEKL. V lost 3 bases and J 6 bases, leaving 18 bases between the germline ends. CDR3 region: CASSHGLTRSPNEQFF. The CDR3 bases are TGCGCCAGCAGCCATGGCCTCACTAGGTCGCCCAATGAGCAGTTCTTC.

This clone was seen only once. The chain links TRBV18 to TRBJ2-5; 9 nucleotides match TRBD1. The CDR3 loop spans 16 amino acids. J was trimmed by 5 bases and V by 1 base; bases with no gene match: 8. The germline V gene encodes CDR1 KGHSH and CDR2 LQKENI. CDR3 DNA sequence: TGTGCCAGCTCACCACAAGACAGGGGGAGAGGGGAGACCCAGTACTTC. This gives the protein CASSPQDRGRGETQYF.

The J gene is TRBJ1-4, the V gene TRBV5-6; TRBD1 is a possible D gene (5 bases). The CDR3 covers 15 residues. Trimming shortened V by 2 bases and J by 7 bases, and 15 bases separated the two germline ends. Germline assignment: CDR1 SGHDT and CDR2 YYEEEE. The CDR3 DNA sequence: TGTGCCAGCAGCTTCCGGGGGAGATGGGGTGAAAAACTGTTTTTT. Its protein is CASSFRGRWGEKLFF.

The CDR3 region has the DNA TGTGCCAGCAGCCCGCCACCGGGACAGGATCGTTTTAGCTCCTACGAGCAGTACTTC. Residues: CASSPPPGQDRFSSYEQYF. The rearrangement uses TRBV2 and TRBJ2-7; 8 nucleotides align to TRBD1. This CDR3 contains 19 residues. CDR1 SNHLY and CDR2 FYNNEI come from the germline V gene. Trimming cost V 6 bases and J 0 bases; bases outside gene matches: 19.

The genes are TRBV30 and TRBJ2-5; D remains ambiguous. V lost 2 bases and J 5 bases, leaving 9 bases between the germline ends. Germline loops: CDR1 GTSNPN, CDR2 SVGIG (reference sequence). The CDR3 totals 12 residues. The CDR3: CAWSPLRETQYF. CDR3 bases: TGTGCCTGGAGTCCACTTAGGGAGACCCAGTACTTC.

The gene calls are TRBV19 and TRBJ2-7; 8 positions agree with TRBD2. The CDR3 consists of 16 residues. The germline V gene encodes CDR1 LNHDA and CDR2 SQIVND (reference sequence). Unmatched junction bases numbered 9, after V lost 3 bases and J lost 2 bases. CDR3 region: CASSISGGRTPYEQYF. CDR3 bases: TGTGCCAGTAGTATCTCCGGCGGGAGGACCCCCTACGAGCAGTACTTC.

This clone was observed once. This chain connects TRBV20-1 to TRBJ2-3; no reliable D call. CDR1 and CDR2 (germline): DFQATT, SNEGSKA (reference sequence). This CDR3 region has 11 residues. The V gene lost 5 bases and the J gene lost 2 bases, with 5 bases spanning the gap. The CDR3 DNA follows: TGCAGTGCTCGGACCACAGATACGCAGTATTTT. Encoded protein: CSARTTDTQYF.

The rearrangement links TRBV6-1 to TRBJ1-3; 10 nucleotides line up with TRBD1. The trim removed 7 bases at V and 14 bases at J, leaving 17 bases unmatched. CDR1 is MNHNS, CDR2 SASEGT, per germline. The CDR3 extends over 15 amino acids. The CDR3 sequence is CASTPLTGGDGPLYF. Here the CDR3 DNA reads TGTGCCAGCACCCCGTTGACAGGGGGCGACGGGCCCCTATATTTT.

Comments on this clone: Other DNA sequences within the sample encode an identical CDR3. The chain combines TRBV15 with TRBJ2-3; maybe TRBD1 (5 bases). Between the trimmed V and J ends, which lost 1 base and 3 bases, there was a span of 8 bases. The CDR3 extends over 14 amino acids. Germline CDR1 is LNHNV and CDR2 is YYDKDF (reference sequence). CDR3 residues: CATSRGGQTDTQYF. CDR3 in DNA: TGTGCCACCAGCAGAGGCGGACAAACAGATACGCAGTATTTT.

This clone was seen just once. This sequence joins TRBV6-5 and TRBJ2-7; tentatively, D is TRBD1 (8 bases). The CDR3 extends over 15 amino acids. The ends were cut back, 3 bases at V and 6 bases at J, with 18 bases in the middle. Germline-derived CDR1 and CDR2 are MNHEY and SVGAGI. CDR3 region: CASSYTGGGIFEQYF. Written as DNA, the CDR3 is TGTGCCAGCAGTTATACAGGGGGGGGTATTTTCGAGCAGTACTTC.

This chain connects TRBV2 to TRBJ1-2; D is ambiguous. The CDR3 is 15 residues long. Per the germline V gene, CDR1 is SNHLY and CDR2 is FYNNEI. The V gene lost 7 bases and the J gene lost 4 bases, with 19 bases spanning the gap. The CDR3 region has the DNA TGTGCCAGCAATAGGAGGGAGGGCCGGCGCTATGGCTACACCTTC. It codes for CASNRREGRRYGYTF. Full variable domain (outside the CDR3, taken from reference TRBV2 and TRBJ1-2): EPEVTQTPSHQVTQMGQEVILRCVPISNHLYFYWYRQILGQKVEFLVSFYNNEISEKSEIFDDQFSVERPDGSNFTLKIRSTKLEDSAMYFCASNRREGRRYGYTFGSGTRLTVV.

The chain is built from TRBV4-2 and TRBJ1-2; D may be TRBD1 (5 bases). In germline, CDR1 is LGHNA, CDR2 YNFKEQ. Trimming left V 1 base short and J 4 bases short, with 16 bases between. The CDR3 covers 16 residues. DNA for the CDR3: TGTGCCAGCAGCCAAGGGGGACGGGTCCGGGGCTATGGCTACACCTTC. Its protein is CASSQGGRVRGYGYTF.

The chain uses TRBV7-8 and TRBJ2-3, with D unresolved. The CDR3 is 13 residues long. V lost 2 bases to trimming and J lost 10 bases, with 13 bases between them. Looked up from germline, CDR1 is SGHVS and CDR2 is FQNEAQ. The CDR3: CASSLSRLVPQYF. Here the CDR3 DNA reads TGTGCCAGCAGCTTATCCCGGCTGGTCCCGCAGTATTTT.

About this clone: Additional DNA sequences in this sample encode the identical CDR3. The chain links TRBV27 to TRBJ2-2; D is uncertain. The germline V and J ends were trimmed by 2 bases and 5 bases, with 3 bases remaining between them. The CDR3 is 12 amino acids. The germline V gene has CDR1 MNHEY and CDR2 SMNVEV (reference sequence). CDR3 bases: TGTGCCAGCAGTTTACTTACCGGGGAGCTGTTTTTT. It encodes CASSLLTGELFF.